The clone carrying this T cell receptor (beta chain) was detected many times. Its antigen is not known. This CDR3 comprises 12 residues. Germline V gives CDR1 SGHTA, CDR2 FQGTGA. Losses at the gene ends were 4 bases for V and 10 bases for J; bases not matched to a gene: 4. This entry belongs to a study of Graves' ophthalmopathy and Graves' hyperthyroidism. Whole-study results and caveats: The majority of expanded thyroid clonotypes above 0.001 frequency also occurred in blood.

The TCR beta CDR3 regions underwent amplification from RNA transcripts. First-round RT-PCR employed HTBI primers, with a second-round multiplex PCR after it. Each CDR3 protein is one row after TCRdb ran MiXCR on the multiplex PCR reads. The table shows about 660,000 distinct CDR3 sequences, with about 40% occurring only once. Sequencing was carried out using peripheral blood. This chain joins TRBV7-3 and TRBJ1-1; 9 nucleotides agree with TRBD1. The receptor comes from an adult man with Graves' ophthalmopathy. The CDR3 sequence: CASSSSTGGAFF. CDR3 DNA: TGTGCCAGCAGCTCCTCGACAGGGGGAGCTTTCTTT.